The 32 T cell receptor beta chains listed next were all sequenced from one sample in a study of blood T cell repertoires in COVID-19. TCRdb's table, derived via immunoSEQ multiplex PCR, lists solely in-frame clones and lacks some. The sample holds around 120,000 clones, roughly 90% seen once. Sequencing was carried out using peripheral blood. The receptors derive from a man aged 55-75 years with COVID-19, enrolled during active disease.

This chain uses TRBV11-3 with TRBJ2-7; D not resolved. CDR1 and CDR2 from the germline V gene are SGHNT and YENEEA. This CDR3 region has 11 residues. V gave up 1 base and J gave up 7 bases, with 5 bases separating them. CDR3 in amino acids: CASSLALEQYF. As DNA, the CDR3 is TGTGCCAGCAGCTTAGCTCTTGAGCAGTACTTC.

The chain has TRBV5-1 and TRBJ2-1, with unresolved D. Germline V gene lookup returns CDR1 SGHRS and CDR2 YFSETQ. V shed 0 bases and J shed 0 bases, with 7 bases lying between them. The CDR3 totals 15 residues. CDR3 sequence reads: CASSLARYSYNEQFF. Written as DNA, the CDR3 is TGCGCCAGCAGCTTGGCCCGTTACTCCTACAATGAGCAGTTCTTC.

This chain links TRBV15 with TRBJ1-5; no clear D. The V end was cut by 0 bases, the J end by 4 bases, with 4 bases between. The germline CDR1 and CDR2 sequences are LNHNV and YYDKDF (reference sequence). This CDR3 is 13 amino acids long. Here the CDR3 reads CATSRDPNQPQHF. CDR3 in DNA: TGTGCCACCAGCAGAGATCCTAATCAGCCCCAGCATTTT.

CDR3 sequence reads: CSVDGTVQTQYF. CDR3 nucleotides: TGCAGCGTTGATGGGACAGTGCAAACGCAGTATTTT. The gene calls are TRBV29-1 and TRBJ2-3, with 7 positions matching TRBD1. V was pared by 3 bases and J by 9 bases, with 6 bases of the junction left unmatched. CDR1 and CDR2 from the germline V gene are SQVTM and ANQGSEA. The CDR3 extends over 12 amino acids.

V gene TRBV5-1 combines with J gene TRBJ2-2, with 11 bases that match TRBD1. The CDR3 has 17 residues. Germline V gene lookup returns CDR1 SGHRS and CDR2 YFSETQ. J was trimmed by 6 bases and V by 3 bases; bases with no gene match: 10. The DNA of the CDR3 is TGCGCCAGCAGCTCGAACCGGGACAGGGGGGTATCCGGGGAGCTGTTTTTT. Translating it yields CASSSNRDRGVSGELFF.

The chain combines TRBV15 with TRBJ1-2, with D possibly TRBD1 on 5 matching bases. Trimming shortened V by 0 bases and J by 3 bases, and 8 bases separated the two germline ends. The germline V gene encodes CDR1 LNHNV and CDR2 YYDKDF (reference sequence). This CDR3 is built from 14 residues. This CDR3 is CATSRDTGYYGYTF. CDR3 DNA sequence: TGTGCCACCAGCAGAGACACAGGCTACTATGGCTACACCTTC.

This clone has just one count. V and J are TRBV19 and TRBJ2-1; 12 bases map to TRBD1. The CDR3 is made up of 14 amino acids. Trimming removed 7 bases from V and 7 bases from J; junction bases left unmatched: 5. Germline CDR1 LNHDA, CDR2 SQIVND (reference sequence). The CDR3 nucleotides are TGTGCCAGTAAGGGACAGGGGGCGGGTAATGAGCAGTTCTTC. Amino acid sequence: CASKGQGAGNEQFF.

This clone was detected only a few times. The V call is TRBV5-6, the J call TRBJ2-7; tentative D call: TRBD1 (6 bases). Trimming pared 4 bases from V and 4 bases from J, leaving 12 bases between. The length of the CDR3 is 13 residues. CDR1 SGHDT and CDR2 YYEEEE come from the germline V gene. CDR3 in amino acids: CASSPPRGYEQYF. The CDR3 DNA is TGTGCCAGCAGCCCTCCAAGGGGGTACGAGCAGTACTTC.

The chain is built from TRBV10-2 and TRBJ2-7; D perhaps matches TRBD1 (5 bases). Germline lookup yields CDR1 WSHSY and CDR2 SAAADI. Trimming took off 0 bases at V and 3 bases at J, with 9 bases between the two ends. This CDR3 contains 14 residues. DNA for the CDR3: TGCGCCAGCAGTGAGTCGACAGCGCACTACGAGCAGTACTTC. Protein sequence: CASSESTAHYEQYF.

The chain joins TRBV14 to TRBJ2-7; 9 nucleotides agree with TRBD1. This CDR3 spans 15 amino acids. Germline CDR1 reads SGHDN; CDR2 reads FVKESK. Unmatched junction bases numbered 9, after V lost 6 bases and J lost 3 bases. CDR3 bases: TGTGCCAGCAGTCCCAAGTTGGGACAGGGCTACGAGCAGTACTTC. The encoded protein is CASSPKLGQGYEQYF.

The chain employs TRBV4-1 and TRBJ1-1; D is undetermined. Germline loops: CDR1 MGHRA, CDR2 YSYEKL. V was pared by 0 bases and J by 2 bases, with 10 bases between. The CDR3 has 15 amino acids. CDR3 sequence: CASSQEGGENTEAFF. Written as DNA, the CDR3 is TGCGCCAGCAGCCAAGAGGGCGGGGAAAACACTGAAGCTTTCTTT.

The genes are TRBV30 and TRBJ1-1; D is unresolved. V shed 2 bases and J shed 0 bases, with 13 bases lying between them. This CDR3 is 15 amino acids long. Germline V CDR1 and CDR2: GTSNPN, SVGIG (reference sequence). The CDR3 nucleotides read TGTGCCTGGAGTTTTTCAACCAGTATGAACACTGAAGCTTTCTTT. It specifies CAWSFSTSMNTEAFF.

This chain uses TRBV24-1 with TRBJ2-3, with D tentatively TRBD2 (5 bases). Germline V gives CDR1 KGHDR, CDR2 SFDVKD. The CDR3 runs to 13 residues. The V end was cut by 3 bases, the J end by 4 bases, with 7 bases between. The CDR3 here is CATSDGSPDTQYF. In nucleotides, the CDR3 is TGTGCCACCAGTGATGGGAGTCCAGATACGCAGTATTTT.

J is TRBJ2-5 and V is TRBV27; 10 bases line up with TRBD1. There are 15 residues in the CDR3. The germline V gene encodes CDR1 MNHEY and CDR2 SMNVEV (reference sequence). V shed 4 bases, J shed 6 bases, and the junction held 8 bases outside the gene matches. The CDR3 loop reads CASSSLGQGRKTQYF. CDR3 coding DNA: TGTGCCAGCAGTTCACTGGGACAGGGGAGGAAGACCCAGTACTTC.

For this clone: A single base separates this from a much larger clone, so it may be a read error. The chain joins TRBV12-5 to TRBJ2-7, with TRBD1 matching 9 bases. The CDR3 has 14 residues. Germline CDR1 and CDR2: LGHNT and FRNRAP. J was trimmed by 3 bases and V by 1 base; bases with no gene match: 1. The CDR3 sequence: CASGLGTGVYEQYF. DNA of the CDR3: TGTGCTAGTGGTTTGGGGACAGGGGTCTACGAGCAGTACTTC.

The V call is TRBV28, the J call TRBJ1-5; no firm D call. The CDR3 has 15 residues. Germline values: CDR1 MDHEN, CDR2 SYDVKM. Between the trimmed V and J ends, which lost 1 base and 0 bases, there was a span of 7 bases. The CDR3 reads CASSLYQDSNQPQHF. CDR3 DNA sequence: TGTGCCAGCAGTTTATACCAGGATAGCAATCAGCCCCAGCATTTT.

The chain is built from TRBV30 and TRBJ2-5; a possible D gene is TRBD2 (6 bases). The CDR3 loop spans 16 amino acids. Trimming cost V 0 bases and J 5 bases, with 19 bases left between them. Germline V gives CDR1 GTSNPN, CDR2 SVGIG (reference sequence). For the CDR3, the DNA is TGTGCCTGGAGTGTAGGGATGTGGGGCGGAGGGGAGACCCAGTACTTC. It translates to CAWSVGMWGGGETQYF.

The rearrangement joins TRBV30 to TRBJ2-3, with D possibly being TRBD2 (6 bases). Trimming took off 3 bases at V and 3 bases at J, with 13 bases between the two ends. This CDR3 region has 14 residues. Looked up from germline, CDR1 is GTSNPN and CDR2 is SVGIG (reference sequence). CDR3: CAWRVPAGTDTQYF. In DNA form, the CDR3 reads TGTGCCTGGAGGGTTCCGGCGGGAACAGATACGCAGTATTTT.

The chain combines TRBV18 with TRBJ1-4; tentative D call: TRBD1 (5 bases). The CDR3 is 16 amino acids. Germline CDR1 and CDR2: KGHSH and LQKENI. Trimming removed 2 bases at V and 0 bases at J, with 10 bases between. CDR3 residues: CASSPYSRATNEKLFF. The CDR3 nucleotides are TGTGCCAGCTCACCATACTCCAGGGCAACTAATGAAAAACTGTTTTTT.

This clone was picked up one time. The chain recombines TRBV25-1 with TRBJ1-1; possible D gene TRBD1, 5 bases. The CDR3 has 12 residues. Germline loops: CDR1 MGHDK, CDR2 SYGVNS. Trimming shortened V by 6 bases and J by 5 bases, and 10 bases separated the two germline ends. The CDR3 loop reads CASRGTGTEAFF. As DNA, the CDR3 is TGTGCCAGCAGGGGTACAGGAACTGAAGCTTTCTTT.

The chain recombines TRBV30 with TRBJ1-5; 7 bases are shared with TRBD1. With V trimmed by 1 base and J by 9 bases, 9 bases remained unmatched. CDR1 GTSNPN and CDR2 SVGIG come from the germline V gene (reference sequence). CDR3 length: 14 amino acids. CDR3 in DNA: TGTGCCTGGAGTGCACACAGGGGAGGAGGGCCCCAGCATTTT. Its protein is CAWSAHRGGGPQHF.

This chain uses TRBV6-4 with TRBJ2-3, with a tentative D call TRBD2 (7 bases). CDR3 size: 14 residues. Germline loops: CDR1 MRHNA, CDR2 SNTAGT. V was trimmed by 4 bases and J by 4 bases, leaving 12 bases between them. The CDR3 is CASSAQGRADTQYF. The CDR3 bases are TGTGCCAGCAGTGCCCAGGGGAGGGCAGATACGCAGTATTTT.

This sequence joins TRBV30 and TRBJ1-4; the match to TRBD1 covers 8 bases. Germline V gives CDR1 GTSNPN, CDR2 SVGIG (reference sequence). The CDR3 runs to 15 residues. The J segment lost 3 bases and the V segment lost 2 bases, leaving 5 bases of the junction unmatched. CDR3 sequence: CAWSLRGPPNEKLFF. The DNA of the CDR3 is TGTGCCTGGAGTCTCAGGGGGCCTCCTAATGAAAAACTGTTTTTT.

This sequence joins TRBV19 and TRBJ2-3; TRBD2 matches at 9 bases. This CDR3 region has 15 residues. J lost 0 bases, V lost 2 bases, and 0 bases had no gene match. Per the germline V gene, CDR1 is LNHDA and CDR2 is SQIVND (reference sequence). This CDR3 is CASSITSGSTDTQYF. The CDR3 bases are TGTGCCAGTAGTATAACTAGCGGGAGCACAGATACGCAGTATTTT.

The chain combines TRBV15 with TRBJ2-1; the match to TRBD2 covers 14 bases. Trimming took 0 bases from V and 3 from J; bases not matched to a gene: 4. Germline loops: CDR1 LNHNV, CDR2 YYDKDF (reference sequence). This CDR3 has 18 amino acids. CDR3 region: CATSRDRGTSGSYNEQFF. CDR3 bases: TGTGCCACCAGCAGAGATAGGGGGACTAGCGGGAGCTACAATGAGCAGTTCTTC.

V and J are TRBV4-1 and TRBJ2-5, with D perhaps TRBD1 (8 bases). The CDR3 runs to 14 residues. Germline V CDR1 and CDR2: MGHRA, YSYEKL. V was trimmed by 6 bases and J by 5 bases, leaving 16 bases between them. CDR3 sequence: CASSLQGGEETQYF. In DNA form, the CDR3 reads TGCGCCAGCAGTTTACAGGGGGGGGAGGAGACCCAGTACTTC.

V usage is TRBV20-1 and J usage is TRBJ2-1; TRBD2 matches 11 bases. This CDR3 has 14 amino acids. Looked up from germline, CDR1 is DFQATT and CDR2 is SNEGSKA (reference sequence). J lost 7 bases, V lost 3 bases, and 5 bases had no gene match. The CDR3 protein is CSASRLAGGNEQFF. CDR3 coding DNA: TGCAGTGCTAGTAGGTTAGCGGGAGGGAATGAGCAGTTCTTC.

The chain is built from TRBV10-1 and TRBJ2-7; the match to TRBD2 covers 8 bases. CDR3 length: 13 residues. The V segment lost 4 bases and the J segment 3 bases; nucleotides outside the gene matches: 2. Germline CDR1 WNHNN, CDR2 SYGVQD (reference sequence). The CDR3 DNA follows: TGCGCCAGCAGTGTTAGCGGGAACTACGAGCAGTACTTC. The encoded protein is CASSVSGNYEQYF.

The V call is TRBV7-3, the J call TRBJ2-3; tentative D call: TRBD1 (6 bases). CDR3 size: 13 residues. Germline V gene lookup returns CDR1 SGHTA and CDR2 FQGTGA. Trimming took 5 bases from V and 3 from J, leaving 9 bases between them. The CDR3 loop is CASSGGQTDTQYF. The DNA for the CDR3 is TGTGCCAGCAGCGGGGGCCAGACAGATACGCAGTATTTT.

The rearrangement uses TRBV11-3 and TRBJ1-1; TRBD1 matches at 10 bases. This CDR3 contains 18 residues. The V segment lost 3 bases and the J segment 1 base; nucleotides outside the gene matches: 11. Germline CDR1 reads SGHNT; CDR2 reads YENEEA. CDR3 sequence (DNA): TGTGCCAGCAGCTTCTGGGACAGGGGAAGAGGCAGGAACACTGAAGCTTTCTTT. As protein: CASSFWDRGRGRNTEAFF.

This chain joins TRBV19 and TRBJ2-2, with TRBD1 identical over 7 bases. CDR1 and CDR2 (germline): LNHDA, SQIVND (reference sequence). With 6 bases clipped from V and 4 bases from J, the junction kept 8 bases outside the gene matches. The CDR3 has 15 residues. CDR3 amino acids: CASSEQGLSTGELFF. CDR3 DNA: TGTGCCAGTAGCGAACAGGGGTTGAGCACCGGGGAGCTGTTTTTT.

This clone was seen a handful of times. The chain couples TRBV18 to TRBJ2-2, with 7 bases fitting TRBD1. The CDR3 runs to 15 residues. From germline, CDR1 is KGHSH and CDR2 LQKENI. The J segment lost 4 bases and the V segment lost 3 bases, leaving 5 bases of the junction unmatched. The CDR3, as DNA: TGTGCCAGCTCACCTAATTACAGGGGCACCGGGGAGCTGTTTTTT. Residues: CASSPNYRGTGELFF.